A single sample is the source of the 2 T cell receptor beta chains below, sequenced in a study of cytomegalovirus exposure and HLA in healthy donors. In the PCR, 60 Vbeta and 13 Jbeta primers were used. Repertoires were generated with immunoSEQ multiplex PCR, while TCRdb's copy carries only in-frame clones and drops some. The repertoire consists of approximately 170,000 clones, with around 76% occurring once and the leading ten covering about 1.4%. Sequenced sample: PBMCs. These receptors all come from a man in his forties in good health and CMV-seronegative.

The chain carries TRBV28 and TRBJ2-7, with 9 bases fitting TRBD2. There are 15 residues in the CDR3. Germline V gene sequence: CDR1 MDHEN, CDR2 SYDVKM. Trimming removed 1 base from V and 1 base from J; junction bases left unmatched: 2. CDR3 nucleotide sequence: TGTGCCAGCAGTTTATTTCTAGCGGGATCCTACGAGCAGTACGTC. This codes for CASSLFLAGSYEQYV.

The chain combines TRBV6-5 with TRBJ1-2; 7 bases match TRBD1. V shed 2 bases and J 0 bases; nucleotides not matched to a gene: 6. Per germline, CDR1 MNHEY and CDR2 SVGAGI. The CDR3 has 16 amino acids. CDR3 protein: CASSYAPGQTNYGYTF. The CDR3 DNA reads as TGTGCCAGCAGTTACGCGCCGGGACAGACTAACTATGGCTACACCTTC.